This T cell receptor (beta chain) was observed in a study of cytomegalovirus exposure and HLA in healthy donors. Note on this clone: Its antigen remains unknown. One junction end does not reproduce the germline sequence, and a read error may be involved.

Amplification used 60 Vbeta primers and 13 Jbeta primers. Produced via immunoSEQ multiplex PCR; TCRdb's table is partial and in-frame only. The sample includes approximately 130,000 clones, roughly 70% seen only once; the top ten take 2.5% to 3.5%. General study findings and limits: The productive fraction for most TCR beta V segments was about 87% or about 30% in an earlier analysis. In a later analysis, 16,951 TCR beta sequences were associated with HLA alleles at 0.05 false discovery rate.

The V gene's germline CDR1 is MDHEN and CDR2 SYDVKM. The CDR3 length is 13 residues. The source material was PBMCs. V and J are TRBV28 and TRBJ2-7, with TRBD2 matching 11 bases. This receptor was obtained from a middle-aged woman in good health and CMV-seropositive. CDR3 coding DNA: TGTGCCAGCAGTGTCTCGTGGACTAGCGGGTGGGACTTC. Translating it yields CASSVSWTSGWDF.